A single sample is the source of the 13 T cell receptor beta chains below, sequenced in a study of T cells in Graves' hyperthyroidism and ophthalmopathy. TCR beta CDR3 regions were amplified from RNA. Carried out on the TCR CDR3, a first-round RT-PCR used the HTBI primer set. TCRdb redid the calling of the multiplex PCR reads with MiXCR, one entry per CDR3 protein. The sample has hundreds of thousands of distinct CDR3 sequences, 30% to 40% seen once. Sequencing input: blood. Source of these receptors: a woman in her forties with Graves' hyperthyroidism.

V usage is TRBV20-1 and J usage is TRBJ1-4, with 7 bases fitting TRBD1. There are 14 residues in the CDR3. Germline CDR1 is DFQATT and CDR2 is SNEGSKA (reference sequence). With 5 bases clipped from V and 6 bases from J, the junction kept 9 bases outside the gene matches. This CDR3 reads CSAPYGGGDEKLFF. Written as DNA, the CDR3 is TGCAGTGCTCCTTACGGAGGGGGCGATGAAAAACTGTTTTTT.

V and J are TRBV12-3 or TRBV12-4 and TRBJ1-5; D may be TRBD1 (5 bases). CDR3 length: 17 amino acids. The V gene lost 6 bases and the J gene lost 3 bases, with 21 bases spanning the gap. CDR3 nucleotide sequence: TGTGCCAGCAGACAAAACCTCCAGGGTATGGCCAATCAGCCCCAGCATTTT. Its translation is CASRQNLQGMANQPQHF.

This clonotype has just a few counts. CDR3 in DNA: TGTGCCAGCAGATCTTCCGGGACCCCGTCCTACGAGCAGTACTTC. It translates to CASRSSGTPSYEQYF. J is TRBJ2-7 and V is TRBV28, with D perhaps given as TRBD1 or TRBD2 (5 bases each). Trimming took off 6 bases at V and 1 base at J, with 16 bases between the two ends. Germline loops: CDR1 MDHEN, CDR2 SYDVKM. The CDR3 is 15 residues long.

The gene calls are TRBV4-3 and TRBJ1-3; D gene ambiguous. V lost 1 base and J lost 2, with 9 bases in between. Germline lookup yields CDR1 LGHNA and CDR2 YSLEER. CDR3 length equals 15 residues. CDR3 nucleotides: TGCGCCAGCAGCCAAGGCCGTATCACTGGAAACACCATATATTTT. Its translation is CASSQGRITGNTIYF.

The gene calls are TRBV6-1 and TRBJ2-7; TRBD2 is a possible D gene (5 bases). CDR3 size: 14 residues. V was cut by 8 bases and J by 7 bases, with 21 bases left in between. Germline V gene data show CDR1 as MNHNS and CDR2 as SASEGT. The CDR3 nucleotides read TGTGCCAGCTTCTCGGGGTACGGGTTCTCGGAGCAGTACTTC. Translation gives CASFSGYGFSEQYF.

There are many counts of this clonotype. The chain employs TRBV7-2 and TRBJ2-5; no clear D gene. The CDR3 is 14 residues long. Germline assignment: CDR1 SGHTA and CDR2 FQGNSA. Deletions cut 2 bases from V and 3 bases from J, with 10 bases between. For the CDR3, the DNA is TGTGCCAGCAGCTTAAACCTGTTAGAAGAGACCCAGTACTTC. Encoded protein: CASSLNLLEETQYF.

This clonotype was observed at least ten times. The CDR3 here is CSVARGADYGYTF. In DNA form, the CDR3 reads TGCAGTGTAGCTCGGGGGGCGGACTATGGCTACACCTTC. This chain joins TRBV20-1 and TRBJ1-2; D is perhaps TRBD1 (6 bases). The CDR3 has 13 residues. From germline, CDR1 is DFQATT and CDR2 SNEGSKA (reference sequence). The V end lost 7 bases, the J end lost 3 bases, and 15 bases lay between the germline ends.

The chain employs TRBV19 and TRBJ1-2, with D possibly being TRBD1 (5 bases). V was cut by 5 bases and J by 3 bases, with 10 bases left in between. CDR1 LNHDA and CDR2 SQIVND come from the germline V gene (reference sequence). CDR3 length: 13 residues. CDR3 protein: CASSGLGDYGYTF. The CDR3 region has the DNA TGTGCCAGTAGTGGTTTAGGGGACTATGGCTACACCTTC. Filled out from reference TRBV19 and TRBJ1-2, the complete variable domain reads DGGITQSPKYLFRKEGQNVTLSCEQNLNHDAMYWYRQDPGQGLRLIYYSQIVNDFQKGDIAEGYSVSREKKESFPLTVTSAQKNPTAFYLCASSGLGDYGYTFGSGTRLTVV.

V and J are TRBV11-2 and TRBJ1-2; 8 bases map to TRBD1. V was clipped by 4 bases and J by 8 bases; unmatched bases: 12. The CDR3 has 15 residues. Germline-derived CDR1 and CDR2 are SGHAT and FQNNGV. The CDR3 coding sequence is TGTGCCAGCAGCTCGAGGGGGCGGACAGGGTGGGGCTACACCTTC. It translates to CASSSRGRTGWGYTF.

Concerning this clonotype: A read error may produce the germline difference seen at one junction end. This chain joins TRBV6-5 and TRBJ1-1; D unresolved. The CDR3 contains 14 residues. Germline values: CDR1 MNHEY, CDR2 SVGAGI. CDR3 protein: CASSLDGFGTQAFF. CDR3 bases: TGTGCCAGCAGTTTGGACGGTTTTGGCACTCAAGCTTTCTTT.

In DNA form, the CDR3 reads TGTGCCAGCAGCGCCCGAGGGGACGGCTATGGCTACACCTTC. Translation gives CASSARGDGYGYTF. The chain has TRBV7-6 and TRBJ1-2; weak D call: TRBD1 (5 bases). Germline values: CDR1 SGHVS, CDR2 FNYEAQ. The CDR3 runs 14 residues. V lost 5 bases, J lost 4 bases, and 14 bases lay in between.

Remarks on this clonotype: The DNA is left out, because the CDR3 cannot be placed on it with certainty; the CDR3 is given as TCRdb lists it. The V and J genes are TRBV25-1 and TRBJ2-2; the DNA was not compared with TRBD1, the D call given in the table. The CDR3 region is 24 residues in length, termini included. The germline V gene has CDR1 MGHDK and CDR2 SYGVNS. CDR3 sequence reads: CASSDAASGANVLTFGAGTGELFF.

Regarding this clonotype: The junction and the germline gene differ at one end; a read error may be behind it. The rearrangement links TRBV10-3 to TRBJ2-7; TRBD2 might be the D (5 bases). Per germline, CDR1 ENHRY and CDR2 SYGVKD. The CDR3 is 17 amino acids. The CDR3 sequence is CASSYIGLGEPFYEQYF. The CDR3 bases are TGTGCCAGCAGTTACATCGGCTTGGGAGAGCCCTTCTACGAGCAGTACTTC.